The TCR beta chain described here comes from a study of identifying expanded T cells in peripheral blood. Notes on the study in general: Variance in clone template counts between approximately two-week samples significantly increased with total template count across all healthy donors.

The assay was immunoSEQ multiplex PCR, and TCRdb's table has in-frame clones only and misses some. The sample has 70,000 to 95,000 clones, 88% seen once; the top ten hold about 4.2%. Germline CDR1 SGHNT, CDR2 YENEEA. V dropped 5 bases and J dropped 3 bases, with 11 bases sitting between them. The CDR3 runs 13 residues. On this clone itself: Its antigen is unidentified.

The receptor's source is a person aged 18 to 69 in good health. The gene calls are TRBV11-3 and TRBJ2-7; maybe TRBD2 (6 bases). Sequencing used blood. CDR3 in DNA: TGTGCCAGCAGCCTCGGGACTGACTACGAGCAGTACTTC. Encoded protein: CASSLGTDYEQYF.